The next 5 T cell receptor beta chains were all read from a single sample in a study of blood T cell repertoires in COVID-19. The method was immunoSEQ multiplex PCR; TCRdb's version includes in-frame clones alone and lacks a portion of them. Among a few hundred thousand clones listed, approximately 87% were seen once. Source material: PBMCs or T cells enriched from blood (not recorded which). The receptors stem from a woman aged 45 to 65 who had recovered from COVID-19.

The gene calls are TRBV12-3 or TRBV12-4 and TRBJ1-2, with unresolved D. The CDR3 contains 13 residues. With 5 bases removed from V and 8 bases from J, the gap between germline ends came to 15 bases. CDR3 amino acids: CASSAYRAGGYTF. Here the CDR3 DNA reads TGTGCCAGCAGTGCCTATAGGGCGGGGGGCTACACCTTC.

This clone appeared a single time. The chain carries TRBV5-8 and TRBJ2-7; D is undetermined. The ends were cut back, 7 bases at V and 3 bases at J, with 8 bases in the middle. Germline assignment: CDR1 SGHTS and CDR2 YDEGEE. The CDR3 length is 11 residues. DNA for the CDR3: TGTGCCAGCTCACTTTACTACGAGCAGTACTTC. Residues: CASSLYYEQYF.

In its sample, this clone was seen a few times. The chain combines TRBV7-9 with TRBJ2-1, with D perhaps matching TRBD1 (6 bases). The CDR3 sequence is 14 residues long. Trimming shortened V by 1 base and J by 8 bases, and 12 bases separated the two germline ends. Germline CDR1 reads SEHNR; CDR2 reads FQNEAQ (reference sequence). The CDR3 region has the DNA TGTGCCAGCAGCTTAGATTGGGGGCCACATGAGCAGTTCTTC. It yields the protein CASSLDWGPHEQFF.

This chain joins TRBV5-4 and TRBJ2-1, with D possibly TRBD1 on 5 matching bases. CDR3 length: 14 amino acids. Deletions cut 4 bases from V and 6 bases from J, with 14 bases between. The germline V gene has CDR1 SGHNT and CDR2 YYREEE (reference sequence). As DNA, the CDR3 is TGTGCCAGCAGCCCAGGGCCCCCGTCCAATGAGCAGTTCTTC. Protein product: CASSPGPPSNEQFF.

V usage is TRBV7-8 and J usage is TRBJ1-2; no reliable D call. V shed 1 base and J shed 1 base, with 19 bases lying between them. Germline V CDR1 and CDR2: SGHVS, FQNEAQ. The CDR3 length is 18 residues. CDR3 coding DNA: TGTGCCAGCAGCTTAGAGGCGGGTCTCTTCGCCGATAACTATGGCTACACCTTC. Translated: CASSLEAGLFADNYGYTF.